These 22 T cell receptor beta chains came from one sample sequenced in a study of T cell repertoires in cytomegalovirus infection. TCRdb used MiXCR to reprocess the reads, holding one entry per CDR3 protein. There are 200,000 to 300,000 distinct CDR3 sequences in the sample; roughly 10% occur only once, and over 13% lies in the top ten. The sequenced sample consisted of PBMCs. These receptors were obtained from a human donor in good health (CMV status not recorded). Some clones in this sample may be carry-over from other donors' samples.

The chain couples TRBV27 to TRBJ2-5; either TRBD1 or TRBD2 may fit D (6 bases each). Per the germline V gene, CDR1 is MNHEY and CDR2 is SMNVEV (reference sequence). V dropped 6 bases and J dropped 3 bases, with 17 bases sitting between them. The CDR3 totals 15 residues. The CDR3 DNA reads as TGTGCCAGCAGGCTTCTAGGGGGGACGGAAGAGACCCAGTACTTC. Translating it yields CASRLLGGTEETQYF.

Many counts were recorded for this clonotype. This chain uses TRBV27 with TRBJ1-1; tentative D call: TRBD1 (6 bases). The V and J ends lost 2 bases and 4 bases respectively, with 11 bases between them. This CDR3 has 14 residues. Germline V gene data show CDR1 as MNHEY and CDR2 as SMNVEV (reference sequence). For the CDR3, the DNA is TGTGCCAGCAGTTTAAGCCAGGGGACCACTGAAGCTTTCTTT. The encoded protein is CASSLSQGTTEAFF.

This clonotype was observed a handful of times. The V and J genes are TRBV7-6 and TRBJ2-3; TRBD2 might be the D (6 bases). CDR1 SGHVS and CDR2 FNYEAQ come from the germline V gene. V was shortened by 5 bases and J by 4 bases, with 13 bases between the two germline ends. The CDR3 length is 14 residues. CDR3 amino acids: CASSTRGIPDTQYF. CDR3 nucleotide sequence: TGTGCCAGCAGCACCCGGGGGATCCCAGATACGCAGTATTTT.

Ten or more counts support this clonotype. The chain has TRBV29-1 and TRBJ2-3, with D perhaps TRBD1 (6 bases). Germline V gives CDR1 SQVTM, CDR2 ANQGSEA. Trimming pared 2 bases from V and 3 bases from J, leaving 9 bases between. CDR3 length equals 13 residues. The CDR3 DNA reads as TGCAGCGTTGAATTGGGGGCGACAGATACGCAGTATTTT. Its protein product is CSVELGATDTQYF.

This clonotype was found many times. The chain carries TRBV7-2 and TRBJ2-3; 7 bases are shared with TRBD2. Germline loops: CDR1 SGHTA, CDR2 FQGNSA. J lost 9 bases, V lost 5 bases, and 11 bases had no gene match. The CDR3 is 14 amino acids. The CDR3, as DNA: TGTGCCAGCAGCCAAGACCCGGGGGGAGGGACGCAGTATTTT. Its protein is CASSQDPGGGTQYF.

This clonotype was observed many times. This chain uses TRBV5-1 with TRBJ1-1; D possibly corresponds to TRBD1 (5 bases). Germline values: CDR1 SGHRS, CDR2 YFSETQ. Trimming removed 5 bases from V and 3 bases from J, with 23 bases in between. The CDR3 loop spans 17 amino acids. DNA of the CDR3: TGCGCCAGCAGGGGTTTGATGCAGGGCGACCCCTACACTGAAGCTTTCTTT. It encodes CASRGLMQGDPYTEAFF.

This clonotype appeared many times. The chain is built from TRBV7-2 and TRBJ2-5; the D call may be TRBD1 or TRBD2 (6 bases each). Looked up from germline, CDR1 is SGHTA and CDR2 is FQGNSA. Trimming removed 6 bases from V and 2 bases from J, with 16 bases in between. CDR3 length: 15 residues. The CDR3 nucleotides read TGTGCCAGCAGTTTAACGGGGGCTCGGCAAGAGACCCAGTACTTC. Translating gives CASSLTGARQETQYF. Drawing the rest from reference TRBV7-2 and TRBJ2-5, the complete variable domain is GAGVSQSPSNKVTEKGKDVELRCDPISGHTALYWYRQSLGQGLEFLIYFQGNSAPDKSGLPSDRFSAERTGGSVSTLTIQRTQQEDSAVYLCASSLTGARQETQYFGPGTRLLVL.

In its sample, this clonotype was seen many times. The CDR3 DNA reads TGCAGTGCCCGCCCAAGCCACGGGGATACGCAGTATTTT. This encodes CSARPSHGDTQYF. The V call is TRBV20-1, the J call TRBJ2-3; D is uncertain. Looked up from germline, CDR1 is DFQATT and CDR2 is SNEGSKA (reference sequence). V was shortened by 6 bases and J by 6 bases, with 16 bases between the two germline ends. CDR3 length equals 13 residues.

This clonotype was seen a handful of times. The chain carries TRBV5-8 and TRBJ2-5, with D unclear. Germline V gene sequence: CDR1 SGHTS, CDR2 YDEGEE. The CDR3 has 13 residues. The ends were cut back, 4 bases at V and 5 bases at J, with 12 bases in the middle. The DNA for the CDR3 is TGTGCCAGCAGCCGCAGAGGCCGGGAGACCCAGTACTTC. It is translated as CASSRRGRETQYF.

In this sample, this clonotype turned up many times. The chain is built from TRBV7-2 and TRBJ1-2; D gene ambiguous. V was pared by 0 bases and J by 8 bases, with 13 bases between. CDR1 and CDR2 from the germline V gene are SGHTA and FQGNSA. CDR3 length equals 14 residues. In DNA, the CDR3 is TGTGCCAGCAGCTTAGCCCCGGGAGTAGGCGGCTACACCTTC. As protein: CASSLAPGVGGYTF.

This clonotype has at least ten counts. CDR3 DNA sequence: TGTGCCAGCAGCCGAGCCGGGACTAGGAATTACAATGAGCAGTTCTTC. Translated: CASSRAGTRNYNEQFF. The chain links TRBV7-2 to TRBJ2-1; 8 bases align to TRBD2. J gave up 4 bases and V 5 bases, and 10 bases lay outside the gene matches. The CDR3 consists of 16 residues. CDR1 is SGHTA, CDR2 FQGNSA, per germline.

This clonotype was counted ten times or more. The rearrangement joins TRBV6-2 or TRBV6-3 to TRBJ1-5; 7 nucleotides align to TRBD1. The CDR3 is 15 residues long. Trimming at V came to 6 bases and at J to 5 bases, leaving 10 bases not matched to a gene. The germline CDR1 and CDR2 sequences are MNHEY and SVGEGT. The CDR3 region has the DNA TGTGCCAGCAGGAAGACAGGGCAAACACATCAGCCCCAGCATTTT. This translates into CASRKTGQTHQPQHF.

This clonotype was picked up a small number of times. J is TRBJ2-7 and V is TRBV20-1; 10 positions match TRBD1. The CDR3 totals 15 residues. The germline V gene has CDR1 DFQATT and CDR2 SNEGSKA (reference sequence). After removal of 3 bases from V and 6 bases from J, the junction contained 11 bases not matched to a gene. The CDR3 DNA reads TGCAGTGCTAGTGAACCGGGACAGGGGAGGTTCGAGCAGTACTTC. Translating gives CSASEPGQGRFEQYF.

The count of this clonotype is one. The CDR3, as DNA: TGTGCCAGCAGCTCCAAGGGGGGAAACTCCTACAATGAGCAGTTCTTC. Amino acids: CASSSKGGNSYNEQFF. This chain links TRBV11-2 with TRBJ2-1; D is perhaps TRBD1 or TRBD2 (6 bases each). Trimming shortened V by 4 bases and J by 0 bases, and 13 bases separated the two germline ends. The CDR3 is 16 residues long. The germline V gene has CDR1 SGHAT and CDR2 FQNNGV.

This clonotype was detected ten times or more. The chain couples TRBV28 to TRBJ2-1; 10 bases agree with TRBD2. Germline loops: CDR1 MDHEN, CDR2 SYDVKM. After removal of 5 bases from V and 2 bases from J, the junction contained 9 bases not matched to a gene. CDR3 size: 17 residues. CDR3 loop: CASSKTPSGRPYNEQFF. CDR3 DNA sequence: TGTGCCAGCAGTAAGACCCCTAGCGGGAGACCCTACAATGAGCAGTTCTTC.

The table lists this clonotype with a few counts. The chain uses TRBV10-3 and TRBJ1-1; D unclear. The CDR3 contains 13 residues. In germline, CDR1 is ENHRY, CDR2 SYGVKD. V lost 2 bases to trimming and J lost 4 bases, with 8 bases between them. The chain's CDR3 is CAISEGEGTEAFF. DNA for the CDR3: TGTGCCATCAGTGAGGGGGAGGGCACTGAAGCTTTCTTT.

The chain couples TRBV6-2 or TRBV6-3 to TRBJ2-1, with TRBD2 identical over 7 bases. The V gene's germline CDR1 is MNHEY and CDR2 SVGEGT. This CDR3 has 15 amino acids. After removal of 2 bases from V and 5 bases from J, the junction contained 6 bases not matched to a gene. CDR3 sequence (DNA): TGTGCCAGCAGTTACCAGGTAGCGGGTAACAATGAGCAGTTCTTC. Translated, it gives CASSYQVAGNNEQFF.

This clonotype has a count of ten or more. The chain has TRBV7-2 and TRBJ2-7; 7 nucleotides agree with TRBD2. V shed 1 base, J shed 6 bases, and the junction held 6 bases outside the gene matches. The CDR3 spans 14 residues. Per the germline V gene, CDR1 is SGHTA and CDR2 is FQGNSA. The CDR3 spells CASSLGAGVGEQYF. DNA for the CDR3: TGTGCCAGCAGCTTAGGGGCGGGAGTCGGCGAGCAGTACTTC. The full variable domain, in which reference TRBV7-2 and TRBJ2-7 provide the parts outside the CDR3, is GAGVSQSPSNKVTEKGKDVELRCDPISGHTALYWYRQSLGQGLEFLIYFQGNSAPDKSGLPSDRFSAERTGGSVSTLTIQRTQQEDSAVYLCASSLGAGVGEQYFGPGTRLTVT.

This clonotype was counted many times. The chain uses TRBV11-3 and TRBJ2-7, with D perhaps given as TRBD1 or TRBD2 (5 bases each). The CDR3 is made up of 15 amino acids. Germline V gene sequence: CDR1 SGHNT, CDR2 YENEEA. Trimming left V 6 bases short and J 1 base short, with 16 bases between. In nucleotides, the CDR3 is TGTGCCAGCAGACCCGGGACGGAGGTTTCCTACGAGCAGTACTTC. It translates to CASRPGTEVSYEQYF.

This clonotype came up many times. V and J are TRBV12-3 or TRBV12-4 and TRBJ1-3; possibly TRBD1 for D (5 bases). The V end was cut by 5 bases, the J end by 6 bases, with 11 bases between. CDR3 size: 13 residues. CDR3 residues: CASSLRQLNTIYF. CDR3 nucleotide sequence: TGTGCCAGCAGTCTCCGACAGCTAAACACCATATATTTT.

In this sample, this clonotype turned up a few times. This sequence joins TRBV4-2 and TRBJ2-5, with D perhaps matching TRBD2 (5 bases). The CDR3 is made up of 14 amino acids. The V and J ends lost 5 bases and 5 bases respectively, with 15 bases between them. Germline V gene lookup returns CDR1 LGHNA and CDR2 YNFKEQ. CDR3 residues: CASSSKGGFETQYF. CDR3 in DNA: TGTGCCAGCAGCTCTAAGGGCGGGTTCGAGACCCAGTACTTC.

The table lists this clonotype with many counts. The chain combines TRBV7-2 with TRBJ1-3, with D possibly matching TRBD1 (6 bases). The CDR3 consists of 15 residues. Germline values: CDR1 SGHTA, CDR2 FQGNSA. V was shortened by 1 base and J by 4 bases, with 11 bases between the two germline ends. The CDR3 protein is CASSLGGPPGNTIYF. DNA of the CDR3: TGTGCCAGCAGCTTAGGGGGGCCTCCGGGAAACACCATATATTTT.